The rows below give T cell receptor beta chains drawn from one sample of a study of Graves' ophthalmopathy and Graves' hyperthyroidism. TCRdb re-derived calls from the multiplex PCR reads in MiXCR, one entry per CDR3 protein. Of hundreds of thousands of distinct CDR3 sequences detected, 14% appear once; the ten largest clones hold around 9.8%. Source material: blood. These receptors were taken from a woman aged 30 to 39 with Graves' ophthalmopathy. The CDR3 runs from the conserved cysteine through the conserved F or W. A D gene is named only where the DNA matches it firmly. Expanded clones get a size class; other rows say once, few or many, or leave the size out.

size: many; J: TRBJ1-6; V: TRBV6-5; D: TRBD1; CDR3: CASSSWDSYNSPLHF; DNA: TGTGCCAGCAGTTCTTGGGACAGCTATAATTCACCCCTCCACTTT
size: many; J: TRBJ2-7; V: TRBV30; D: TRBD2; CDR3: CAWSTGGSAYEQYF; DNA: TGTGCCTGGAGTACGGGGGGATCCGCCTACGAGCAGTACTTC
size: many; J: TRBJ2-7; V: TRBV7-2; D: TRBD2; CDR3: CASSTIQSGGEQYF; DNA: TGTGCCAGCAGCACAATTCAGAGCGGGGGCGAGCAGTACTTC
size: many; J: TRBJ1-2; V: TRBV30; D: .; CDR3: CAWRVAGSGGYTF; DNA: TGTGCCTGGAGAGTCGCAGGGTCGGGTGGCTACACCTTC
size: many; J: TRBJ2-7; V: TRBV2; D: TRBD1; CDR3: CASRGTGGAYEQYF; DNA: TGTGCCAGCAGGGGGACAGGGGGTGCCTACGAGCAGTACTTC
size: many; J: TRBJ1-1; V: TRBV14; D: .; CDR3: CASSQLLNTEAFF; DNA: TGTGCCAGCAGCCAACTCCTGAACACTGAAGCTTTCTTT
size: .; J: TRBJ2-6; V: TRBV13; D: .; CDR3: CASSLYSGANVLTF; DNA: TGTGCCAGCAGCCTTTACTCTGGGGCCAACGTCCTGACTTTC
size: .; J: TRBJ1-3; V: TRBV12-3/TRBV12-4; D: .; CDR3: CASSPTGNTIYF; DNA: TGTGCCAGCAGTCCCACCGGAAACACCATATATTTT
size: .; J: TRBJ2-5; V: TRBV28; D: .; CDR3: CASSFGGQIETQYF; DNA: TGTGCCAGCAGTTTCGGCGGACAAATAGAGACCCAGTACTTC
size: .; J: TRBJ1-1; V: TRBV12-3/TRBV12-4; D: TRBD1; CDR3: CASGRWTGAMNTEAFF; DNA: TGTGCCAGCGGCAGGTGGACAGGGGCAATGAACACTGAAGCTTTCTTT
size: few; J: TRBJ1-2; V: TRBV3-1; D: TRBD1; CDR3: CASSHNDRVNYGYTF; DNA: TGTGCCAGCAGCCACAACGACAGGGTTAACTATGGCTACACCTTC
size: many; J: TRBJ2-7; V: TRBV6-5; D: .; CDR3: CASSRDTGYEQYF; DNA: TGTGCCAGCAGTAGGGATACGGGCTACGAGCAGTACTTC
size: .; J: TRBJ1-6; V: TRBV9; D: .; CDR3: CASSVVWGQPGPLHF; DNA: TGTGCCAGCAGCGTAGTATGGGGCCAGCCGGGACCCCTCCACTTT
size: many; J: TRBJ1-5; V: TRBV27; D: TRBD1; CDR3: CASSLTGASNQPQHF; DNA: TGTGCCAGCAGTTTGACAGGGGCGTCCAATCAGCCCCAGCATTTT
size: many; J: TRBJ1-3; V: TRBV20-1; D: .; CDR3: CSASSPVVRNTIYF; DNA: TGCAGCGCCAGTAGCCCGGTGGTTAGAAACACCATATATTTT
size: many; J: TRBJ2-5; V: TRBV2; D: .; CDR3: CASSRLQETQYF; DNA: TGTGCCAGCAGTAGGCTCCAAGAGACCCAGTACTTC
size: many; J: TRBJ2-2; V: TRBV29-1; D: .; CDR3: CSVYVTGELFF; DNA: TGCAGCGTTTACGTCACCGGGGAGCTGTTTTTT
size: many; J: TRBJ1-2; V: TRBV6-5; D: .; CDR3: CASSMDYGYTF; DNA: TGTGCCAGCAGTATGGACTATGGCTACACCTTC
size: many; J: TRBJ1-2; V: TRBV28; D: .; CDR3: CASSAAGDFYGYTF; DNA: TGTGCCAGCAGTGCAGCGGGAGACTTCTATGGCTACACCTTC
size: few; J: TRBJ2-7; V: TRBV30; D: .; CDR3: CAWSVIAVTYEQYF; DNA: TGTGCCTGGAGTGTCATAGCGGTAACCTACGAGCAGTACTTC
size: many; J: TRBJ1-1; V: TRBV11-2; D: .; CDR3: CASSLYPSENTEAFF; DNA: TGTGCCAGCAGCTTATATCCCTCAGAAAACACTGAAGCTTTCTTT
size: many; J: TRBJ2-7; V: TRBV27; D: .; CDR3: CASSSALRDYEQYF; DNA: TGTGCCAGCAGCTCCGCACTCCGGGACTACGAGCAGTACTTC
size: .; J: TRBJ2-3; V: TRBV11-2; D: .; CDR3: CASRSLSSADTQYF; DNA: TGTGCCAGCAGAAGCCTCTCCTCCGCAGATACGCAGTATTTT
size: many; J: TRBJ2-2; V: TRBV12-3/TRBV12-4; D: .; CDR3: CASQSAGGELFF; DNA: TGTGCCAGCCAATCGGCCGGCGGGGAGCTGTTTTTT
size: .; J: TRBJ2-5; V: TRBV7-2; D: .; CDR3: CASNPGLAEQETQYF; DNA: TGTGCCAGCAATCCGGGGCTGGCAGAACAAGAGACCCAGTACTTC